This T cell receptor beta chain came from a study of blood T cell repertoires in COVID-19 (TCRdb year 2020). In terms of the full investigation: Samples covering the acute and convalescent phases of COVID-19 were provided by collaborators in the United States, Italy and Spain. The material from the prospective study consisted of cDNA or gDNA derived from T cells, B-cell-depleted T cells, or PBMCs. The dataset comprised deeply sampled blood TCRbeta repertoires from subjects exposed to, actively infected with, or recovered from COVID-19. A freely available public database, intended as a resource for researchers studying the immune response to SARS-CoV-2, is where the repertoires were released. The samples were drawn from the first 160 participants of the ongoing ImmuneRACE study and from 950 to 1,500 subjects provided by 6 global collaborators. The sample metadata nearly always contained a de-identified subject ID, COVID-19 status, age in years and sex. HLA class I and class II types, where available, came from metadata supplied by the sample provider rather than from assay-based typing.

TCRbeta CDR3 regions were amplified from genomic DNA using the immunoSEQ Assay, a bias-controlled multiplex PCR. The authors' pipeline ran thus. Within the assay, amplification of reference gene primers was used to estimate how many nucleated cells each sample contained. To quantify the absolute abundance of each unique TCRbeta CDR3 rearrangement, sequence reads were collapsed and filtered. Productive Simpson clonality was computed per sample as the square root of Simpson's diversity index over productive rearrangements. TCRdb stores this immuneACCESS table with in-frame sequences only. Part of the clones is absent; in the studies checked, under half of the shortfall reflects unresolved V genes, and no reason is known for the rest. From that table come the V and J calls and clone size; the DNA was used to work out D and trimming. The sample table holds just under 350,000 clones, of which around 86% were seen once. The top ten hold around 6% of the sample.

In Seattle, one collaborating source enrolled patients while the infection was active and tracked those patients longitudinally over the course of disease. Whole blood was collected in K2EDTA tubes by collaborating institutions according to the institutions' own protocols. For TCRbeta analysis, collaborators shipped samples in one of three forms: frozen whole blood, isolated PBMCs, or DNA extracted from either of those sample types. Reading from cysteine to phenylalanine, the CDR3 counts 13 amino acids. Only the CDR3 region is kept as DNA, spanning 39 bases read in frame from base 1. The junction carries 8 bases between V and J, which are trimmed by 1 base and 10 bases respectively. Per the germline V gene, KGHSH is the CDR1 and LQKENI is the CDR2. What the work shows at the level of the full study, not this receptor alone: The quantity of clinical and demographic metadata differed by source and by participant and was supplied without curation.

About this clone: No cognate antigen has been identified for it. The sample holds no much larger clone one base away, and base qualities are not on file.

The specimen was peripheral blood. The TCR originated in a woman in her forties or fifties with COVID-19, enrolled during active disease. Recombination joined TRBV18 with TRBJ1-6; a confident D gene designation cannot be given. The CDR3 loop reads CASSPLPESPLHF. The DNA reads TGTGCCAGCTCACCACTCCCGGAGTCACCCCTCCACTTT.